A single sample is the source of the 11 T cell receptor beta chains below, sequenced in a study of technical replicates of blood from a few donors. Assay used: immunoSEQ multiplex PCR; TCRdb lists only in-frame clones, some missing. The table shows 60,000 to 80,000 clones, with roughly 93% occurring only once. Sequencing was done on a sample of T cells isolated from PBMCs. The receptors shown here come from a human donor in good health.

The chain combines TRBV7-9 with TRBJ1-1; D is unclear. The CDR3 is 12 amino acids. Trimming shortened V by 3 bases and J by 5 bases, and 7 bases separated the two germline ends. The V gene's germline CDR1 is SEHNR and CDR2 FQNEAQ (reference sequence). CDR3 DNA sequence: TGTGCCAGCAGCTTCCCGGGGACTGAAGCTTTCTTT. This gives the protein CASSFPGTEAFF. Full variable domain (missing parts from reference TRBV7-9 and TRBJ1-1): DTGVSQNPRHKITKRGQNVTFRCDPISEHNRLYWYRQTLGQGPEFLTYFQNEAQLEKSRLLSDRFSAERPKGSFSTLEIQRTEQGDSAMYLCASSFPGTEAFFGQGTRLTVV.

This clone was recorded once. The chain combines TRBV5-6 with TRBJ2-2; 12 nucleotides line up with TRBD2. Looked up from germline, CDR1 is SGHDT and CDR2 is YYEEEE. The CDR3 runs 15 residues. V was pared by 3 bases and J by 4 bases, with 1 base of the junction left unmatched. The CDR3 region is CASSSLAGGTGELFF. Written as DNA, the CDR3 is TGTGCCAGCAGCTCACTAGCGGGGGGCACCGGGGAGCTGTTTTTT.

The chain links TRBV7-9 to TRBJ2-7, with D uncertain. CDR3 size: 13 residues. Germline V gene sequence: CDR1 SEHNR, CDR2 FQNEAQ (reference sequence). V lost 7 bases and J 0 bases, leaving 10 bases between the germline ends. CDR3 protein: CASTDASSYEQYF. For the CDR3, the DNA is TGTGCCAGCACAGACGCTAGCTCCTACGAGCAGTACTTC. Full variable domain (missing parts from reference TRBV7-9 and TRBJ2-7): DTGVSQNPRHKITKRGQNVTFRCDPISEHNRLYWYRQTLGQGPEFLTYFQNEAQLEKSRLLSDRFSAERPKGSFSTLEIQRTEQGDSAMYLCASTDASSYEQYFGPGTRLTVT.

Here the CDR3 reads CASRPEIYTAEAFF. CDR3 coding DNA: TGTGCCAGCAGACCGGAGATCTACACTGCTGAAGCTTTCTTT. V gene TRBV2 combines with J gene TRBJ1-1; unclear D gene. The CDR3 loop spans 14 amino acids. V shed 6 bases and J shed 6 bases, with 17 bases lying between them. Germline lookup yields CDR1 SNHLY and CDR2 FYNNEI.

The chain carries TRBV13 and TRBJ2-1; 12 nucleotides line up with TRBD2. The V gene's germline CDR1 is PRHDT and CDR2 FYEKMQ (reference sequence). After removal of 4 bases from V and 7 bases from J, the junction contained 5 bases not matched to a gene. The CDR3 has 15 amino acids. The CDR3 DNA reads TGTGCCAGCAGCTCAATACTAGCGGGAGGAAATGAGCAGTTCTTC. Translated: CASSSILAGGNEQFF.

The chain has TRBV28 and TRBJ2-7; D is possibly TRBD1 (5 bases). V was clipped by 2 bases and J by 2 bases, with 7 bases between them. This CDR3 region has 13 residues. Germline V gene sequence: CDR1 MDHEN, CDR2 SYDVKM. The CDR3 here is CASSLGAPYEQYF. The DNA of the CDR3 is TGTGCCAGCAGTTTAGGGGCTCCCTACGAGCAGTACTTC.

V and J are TRBV30 and TRBJ2-1; 7 bases fit TRBD2. CDR3 length: 13 residues. Germline trimming cut 4 bases from V and 8 bases from J; bases unmatched to any gene: 8. Germline V gene data show CDR1 as GTSNPN and CDR2 as SVGIG (reference sequence). The CDR3 nucleotides read TGTGCCTGGACGGGCGGGGGACCTGATGAGCAGTTCTTC. This codes for CAWTGGGPDEQFF.

The V gene is TRBV29-1, the J gene TRBJ2-5; 10 nucleotides match TRBD1. This CDR3 is 16 amino acids long. V gave up 3 bases and J gave up 5 bases; unmatched junction bases: 12. Germline-derived CDR1 and CDR2 are SQVTM and ANQGSEA. CDR3 amino acids: CSVDGQGDRGGETQYF. CDR3 nucleotide sequence: TGCAGCGTTGACGGACAGGGGGATAGGGGGGGTGAGACCCAGTACTTC.

The chain combines TRBV7-9 with TRBJ2-7, with a weak D call TRBD2 (5 bases). The germline V and J ends were trimmed by 1 base and 1 base, with 8 bases remaining between them. CDR1 SEHNR and CDR2 FQNEAQ come from the germline V gene (reference sequence). CDR3 length: 14 residues. CDR3 nucleotides: TGTGCCAGCAGCTTAGGCCCGGGATCCTACGAGCAGTACTTC. It is translated as CASSLGPGSYEQYF.

V is TRBV7-2 and J is TRBJ2-1; TRBD2 matches at 9 bases. Per germline, CDR1 SGHTA and CDR2 FQGNSA. The CDR3 has 15 amino acids. J lost 6 bases, V lost 6 bases, and 9 bases had no gene match. CDR3 region: CASSSVAGVVNEQFF. In DNA form, the CDR3 reads TGTGCCAGCAGTTCGGTAGCGGGAGTGGTCAATGAGCAGTTCTTC.

V is TRBV7-2 and J is TRBJ2-7; TRBD1 is a possible D gene (5 bases). This CDR3 spans 12 amino acids. Germline loops: CDR1 SGHTA, CDR2 FQGNSA. Between the trimmed V and J ends, which lost 5 bases and 6 bases, there was a span of 11 bases. CDR3 DNA sequence: TGTGCCAGCAGCACAGGAGCACCCGAGCAGTACTTC. This codes for CASSTGAPEQYF.